The clone carrying this TCR beta chain came up once. The data stem from a study of blood T cell repertoires in COVID-19. Study background: The United States, Italy and Spain provided the acute and convalescent COVID-19 samples. Sources were T cells, B-cell-depleted T cells, or PBMCs; the material itself was cDNA or gDNA.

This CDR3 is built from 11 residues. Germline V gene sequence: CDR1 DFQATT, CDR2 SNEGSKA (reference sequence). V was clipped by 6 bases and J by 3 bases, with 7 bases between them. As processed by the authors: Scientists estimated how many nucleated cells there were by amplifying reference gene primers. Only in-frame clones appear in the TCRdb table, and some are missing; sequencing was by immunoSEQ multiplex PCR. The DNA gave D and trimming, while V, J and clone size come from that table. The sample carries 140,000 to 150,000 clones, 80% to 90% recorded once. The sequence was obtained from a woman aged 45-60 years with acute or convalescent COVID-19. The V call is TRBV20-1, the J call TRBJ2-3, with D possibly matching TRBD2 (5 bases). The specimen was peripheral blood. The DNA for the CDR3 is TGCAGTGCCGAGGGAACAGATACGCAGTATTTT. The encoded protein is CSAEGTDTQYF.